This T cell receptor beta chain came from a study of cytomegalovirus exposure and HLA in healthy donors. PCR amplification relied on 60 Vbeta primers (plus 13 Jbeta primers). Clones were read by immunoSEQ multiplex PCR, and TCRdb kept only the in-frame ones, dropping some. The record lists about 110,000 clones, of which the ten most abundant hold approximately 3.8%. Study outcomes and limitations: Later analysis indicated greater clonal expansion among HLA-associated TCR beta chains than among equally common other chains. Further analysis was carried out later, and it showed several of the most significant clusters appearing linked to common viral pathogens.

The CDR3 runs 14 residues. V gave up 10 bases and J gave up 2 bases, with 17 bases separating them. The germline gives CDR1 MDHEN, CDR2 SYDVKM. Note on this clone: Its target is unknown.

Specimen: PBMCs. The clonotype was recovered from a man between 18 and 29 years old in good health and CMV-seronegative. The V call is TRBV28, the J call TRBJ1-2; D is possibly TRBD1 (5 bases). The CDR3: CATYLPGENYGYTF. The CDR3 DNA sequence: TGTGCCACCTACCTCCCGGGGGAGAACTATGGCTACACCTTC.